Listed below are T cell receptor beta chains from one sample, sequenced in a study of early T cells in non-severe SARS-CoV-2 infection. MiXCR, run by TCRdb on the 5' RACE reads, gives a single entry per CDR3 protein. The data contain approximately 76,000 distinct CDR3 sequences, around 10% of them singletons. The sample consisted of whole blood. The receptors derive from an adult who was a healthcare worker with PCR-confirmed SARS-CoV-2 infection or an uninfected control (not recorded which). Both conserved end residues are part of each CDR3. D genes are given only for firm matches. Rows give clone size only sometimes, using once, few, many, or a class for an expanded clone.

cdr3_length,clone_size,j_call,d_call,v_call,cdr3_aa,cdr3_nt
12,many,TRBJ2-7,-,TRBV29-1,CSAGQRTYEQYF,TGCAGCGCCGGACAGAGGACCTACGAGCAGTACTTC
15,many,TRBJ1-1,-,TRBV18,CASSLRTDMNTEAFF,TGTGCCAGCTCACTCCGGACAGATATGAACACTGAAGCTTTCTTT
14,-,TRBJ2-3,-,TRBV9,CASGVASETDTQYF,TGTGCCAGCGGCGTAGCTTCGGAAACAGATACGCAGTATTTT
16,many,TRBJ2-2,-,TRBV5-1,CASSLVRLPGTGELFF,TGCGCCAGCAGCTTGGTACGCCTCCCGGGCACCGGGGAGCTGTTTTTT
12,few,TRBJ2-5,-,TRBV15,CATSQLRVDQYF,TGTGCCACCAGTCAACTACGGGTCGACCAGTACTTC
13,-,TRBJ2-3,-,TRBV6-5,CASSFVWGDTQYF,TGTGCCAGCAGTTTCGTGTGGGGGGATACGCAGTATTTT
13,many,TRBJ2-7,-,TRBV6-2/TRBV6-3,CASSYSTRREQYF,TGTGCCAGCAGTTACTCGACTAGACGGGAGCAGTACTTC
16,many,TRBJ1-3,-,TRBV7-6,CASSQRQGSSGNTIYF,TGTGCCAGCAGCCAGAGGCAGGGGAGCTCTGGAAACACCATATATTTT
16,many,TRBJ2-2,-,TRBV27,CASSLTGAGGTGELFF,TGTGCCAGCAGTTTGACGGGGGCAGGGGGGACCGGGGAGCTGTTTTTT
13,few,TRBJ1-5,-,TRBV5-1,CASSLRSDQPQHF,TGCGCCAGCAGCTTGAGGTCCGATCAGCCCCAGCATTTT
14,-,TRBJ2-7,-,TRBV11-2,CASSLDLREGEQYF,TGTGCCAGCAGCTTAGATTTGAGGGAAGGCGAGCAGTACTTC
13,few,TRBJ2-5,-,TRBV6-2/TRBV6-3,CASGRGYRETQYF,TGTGCCAGCGGACGGGGGTATCGAGAGACCCAGTACTTC
14,few,TRBJ2-6,-,TRBV2,CASGVVSGANVLIF,TGTGCCAGCGGAGTTGTCTCTGGGGCCAACGTCCTGATTTTC
16,many,TRBJ1-5,-,TRBV7-8,CASSLVTGYSNQPQHF,TGTGCCAGCAGCTTAGTAACAGGCTATAGCAATCAGCCCCAGCATTTT
15,-,TRBJ2-7,TRBD2,TRBV7-8,CASSLVPSGVYEQYF,TGTGCCAGCAGCTTAGTCCCTAGCGGGGTCTACGAGCAGTACTTC
13,few,TRBJ1-5,TRBD1,TRBV7-9,CASGDSGNQPQHF,TGTGCCAGCGGGGACAGCGGGAATCAGCCCCAGCATTTT
16,many,TRBJ2-7,-,TRBV28,CASSPSGGDNSYEQYF,TGTGCCAGCAGCCCCTCCGGAGGGGACAACTCCTACGAGCAGTACTTC
13,-,TRBJ1-1,TRBD1,TRBV29-1,CSVARDRGTEAFF,TGCAGCGTTGCCCGGGACAGGGGCACTGAAGCTTTCTTT